Listed below are T cell receptor beta chains from one sample, sequenced in a study of OX40 agonist ivuxolimab in advanced cancers. Clones were read by immunoSEQ multiplex PCR, and TCRdb kept only the in-frame ones, dropping some. This sample carries 65,000 to 80,000 clones, around nine tenths of them seen once, and the ten largest clones take over 0.2%. The input for sequencing was CD4+ or CD8+ T cells sorted from blood, taken in a trial of the OX40 agonist ivuxolimab. Receptor source: an adult with an advanced solid tumor such as melanoma, head and neck, liver or kidney cancer. Each CDR3 is given with its conserved first and last residue. The order of the fields is J gene, D gene, clone size, V gene, CDR3 protein, CDR3 DNA. D genes are given only for firm matches. Only some rows state a clone size, as once, few, many or a class for expanded clones.

J: TRBJ2-2
D: TRBD2
size: NA
V: TRBV6-4
CDR3: CASKRLAGNTGELFF
DNA: TGTGCCAGCAAAAGACTAGCGGGGAACACCGGGGAGCTGTTTTTT

J: TRBJ2-3
D: TRBD1
size: NA
V: TRBV11-3
CDR3: CASSSTGSRTDTQYF
DNA: TGTGCCAGCAGCTCGACAGGGTCCCGCACAGATACGCAGTATTTT

J: TRBJ1-1
D: NA
size: few
V: TRBV14
CDR3: CASSQFSGVVFF
DNA: TGTGCCAGCAGCCAGTTCTCAGGGGTAGTTTTCTTT

J: TRBJ1-4
D: NA
size: NA
V: TRBV18
CDR3: CASSRSSNEKLFF
DNA: TGTGCCAGCTCCCGGAGTTCTAATGAAAAACTGTTTTTT

J: TRBJ1-1
D: NA
size: NA
V: TRBV7-9
CDR3: CASTSDMATEAFF
DNA: TGTGCCAGCACCTCCGACATGGCCACTGAAGCTTTCTTT

J: TRBJ2-7
D: NA
size: NA
V: TRBV7-6
CDR3: CASSLDYPGLLSYEQYF
DNA: TGTGCCAGCAGCTTAGACTATCCGGGACTGCTGTCCTACGAGCAGTACTTC

J: TRBJ2-3
D: NA
size: NA
V: TRBV28
CDR3: CASSLPNTDTQYF
DNA: TGTGCCAGCAGTTTACCCAACACAGATACGCAGTATTTT

J: TRBJ2-3
D: TRBD1
size: NA
V: TRBV7-6
CDR3: CASSRQDREVDTQYF
DNA: TGTGCCAGCAGCCGCCAGGACAGGGAGGTAGATACGCAGTATTTT

J: TRBJ2-5
D: TRBD2
size: NA
V: TRBV7-2
CDR3: CASSYGTSGSGLGETQYF
DNA: TGTGCCAGCAGCTACGGGACTAGCGGGAGCGGGTTAGGGGAGACCCAGTACTTC

J: TRBJ2-5
D: NA
size: once
V: TRBV7-9
CDR3: CASSLGVGWETQYF
DNA: TGTGCCAGCAGCTTAGGGGTAGGGTGGGAGACCCAGTACTTC

J: TRBJ2-1
D: NA
size: NA
V: TRBV27
CDR3: CASSSTAVAEQFF
DNA: TGTGCCAGCAGTTCCACGGCGGTGGCTGAGCAGTTCTTC

J: TRBJ1-1
D: NA
size: few
V: TRBV7-9
CDR3: CASSSGSWGEAFF
DNA: TGTGCCAGCAGCTCGGGGTCGTGGGGTGAAGCTTTCTTT

J: TRBJ2-3
D: NA
size: once
V: TRBV5-1
CDR3: CASSFESRPWGTTDTQYF
DNA: TGCGCCAGCAGCTTCGAATCAAGGCCGTGGGGTACCACAGATACGCAGTATTTT

J: TRBJ2-7
D: NA
size: NA
V: TRBV5-1
CDR3: CASSLTIGQSSYEQYF
DNA: TGCGCCAGCAGCTTGACCATAGGACAGAGCTCCTACGAGCAGTACTTC

J: TRBJ2-2
D: NA
size: NA
V: TRBV18
CDR3: CASSLTLGQNTGELFF
DNA: TGTGCCAGCTCACTAACATTGGGACAGAACACCGGGGAGCTGTTTTTT

J: TRBJ2-1
D: TRBD2
size: NA
V: TRBV11-3
CDR3: CASSLGGTSKGQQFF
DNA: TGTGCCAGCAGCTTAGGCGGGACTAGTAAAGGGCAGCAGTTCTTC

J: TRBJ1-1
D: NA
size: once
V: TRBV7-2
CDR3: CASSPTFGTEAFF
DNA: TGTGCCAGCAGCCCAACCTTCGGCACTGAAGCTTTCTTT

J: TRBJ1-1
D: TRBD1
size: NA
V: TRBV19
CDR3: CASSTGQVMPVAEAFF
DNA: TGTGCCAGTAGTACCGGACAGGTAATGCCGGTCGCTGAAGCTTTCTTT

J: TRBJ1-5
D: NA
size: NA
V: TRBV2
CDR3: CASSEDVPGPQSNQPQHF
DNA: TGTGCCAGCAGTGAAGACGTGCCGGGACCCCAAAGCAATCAGCCCCAGCATTTT

J: TRBJ2-5
D: TRBD2
size: NA
V: TRBV5-1
CDR3: CASSAGLAGAQETQYF
DNA: TGCGCCAGCAGCGCGGGACTAGCGGGAGCCCAAGAGACCCAGTACTTC

J: TRBJ2-7
D: TRBD2
size: NA
V: TRBV18
CDR3: CASSPSGLAGSEQYF
DNA: TGTGCCAGCTCACCATCGGGACTAGCGGGATCCGAGCAGTACTTC

J: TRBJ1-2
D: NA
size: once
V: TRBV10-3
CDR3: CAISESRAVIYGYTF
DNA: TGTGCCATCAGTGAGTCGAGAGCTGTCATCTATGGCTACACCTTC

J: TRBJ2-5
D: TRBD1
size: NA
V: TRBV7-6
CDR3: CASREKQGQETQYF
DNA: TGTGCCAGCAGGGAAAAACAGGGGCAAGAGACCCAGTACTTC

J: TRBJ1-1
D: TRBD1
size: NA
V: TRBV7-9
CDR3: CASSPYLATGGNTEAFF
DNA: TGTGCCAGCAGCCCCTATCTTGCGACAGGGGGGAACACTGAAGCTTTCTTT

J: TRBJ1-2
D: NA
size: NA
V: TRBV2
CDR3: CASSEQGGYTF
DNA: TGTGCCAGCAGTGAACAGGGAGGCTACACCTTC

J: TRBJ1-1
D: NA
size: NA
V: TRBV28
CDR3: CASSLTFVAFF
DNA: TGTGCCAGCAGTTTAACGTTTGTAGCTTTCTTT

J: TRBJ2-3
D: NA
size: NA
V: TRBV30
CDR3: CAWSRVRSNTDTQYF
DNA: TGTGCCTGGAGTCGGGTAAGGAGTAATACAGATACGCAGTATTTT

J: TRBJ1-2
D: NA
size: NA
V: TRBV14
CDR3: CASSQDSGFGYTF
DNA: TGTGCCAGCAGCCAAGATTCAGGGTTTGGCTACACCTTC

J: TRBJ1-2
D: NA
size: NA
V: TRBV29-1
CDR3: CSVEPGLEGGYTF
DNA: TGCAGCGTCGAACCGGGACTAGAAGGTGGCTACACCTTC

J: TRBJ1-5
D: NA
size: once
V: TRBV5-4
CDR3: CASSYDRGQPQHF
DNA: TGTGCCAGCAGCTACGATAGGGGTCAGCCCCAGCATTTT